A selection of T cell receptor beta chains follows, all from one sample in a study of T cells after yellow fever vaccination. MiXCR, applied by TCRdb to the 5' RACE reads, yields one record per CDR3 protein. This sample has about 68,000 distinct CDR3 sequences, with approximately 7% found just once. The sequencing here drew on CD8+ T cells sorted from PBMCs, taken roughly 46 days after the first yellow fever vaccination. The receptor set was obtained from a man between 18 and 35 years old who received the YFV17D yellow fever vaccine. Each CDR3 is given with its conserved first and last residue. A D gene is named only where the DNA matches it firmly. The size field is filled for only some rows; it gives once, few, many or a size class.

v_call,clone_size,j_call,d_call,cdr3_nt,cdr3_aa
TRBV5-1,few,TRBJ2-3,.,TGCGCCAGCAGGAGTGACCCTAGCACAGATACGCAGTATTTT,CASRSDPSTDTQYF
TRBV4-1,many,TRBJ2-7,TRBD1,TGCGCCAGCAGCCGAGGGACAGGAGGTTTCTCCGAGCAGTACTTC,CASSRGTGGFSEQYF
TRBV11-2,many,TRBJ2-1,TRBD2,TGTGCCAGCAGCTTAGTTAGCGGGGGGGCCGGGCGTGAGCAGTTCTTC,CASSLVSGGAGREQFF
TRBV29-1,many,TRBJ2-5,TRBD1,TGCAGCGTTGAGTGGACAGGGATGGAAGAGACCCAGTACTTC,CSVEWTGMEETQYF
TRBV12-3/TRBV12-4,many,TRBJ2-3,.,TGTGCCAGCGCCCCAAGGCGGGACACAGATACGCAGTATTTT,CASAPRRDTDTQYF
TRBV5-1,few,TRBJ1-5,TRBD1,TGCGCCAGCAGCTCGACAGGGGGAAGCAATCAGCCCCAGCATTTT,CASSSTGGSNQPQHF
TRBV11-2,many,TRBJ2-7,TRBD2,TGTGCCAGGAGGTCCGGGACTAGCCGCCACGAGCAGTACTTC,CARRSGTSRHEQYF
TRBV4-3,many,TRBJ2-7,TRBD2,TGCGCCAGCAGCCCCACTCTAGCGGGGGAGTCCTACGAGCAGTACTTC,CASSPTLAGESYEQYF
TRBV27,many,TRBJ1-1,.,TGTGCCAGCAGTTTTAAAGAGACCACTGAAGCTTTCTTT,CASSFKETTEAFF
TRBV4-3,many,TRBJ2-5,TRBD2,TGCGCCAGCAGCCCCATAGCGGGAGCAGAGACCCAGTACTTC,CASSPIAGAETQYF
TRBV7-2,many,TRBJ2-5,TRBD2,TGTGCCAGCAGCTTAGGGGGGGGAGGTGAAGAGACCCAGTACTTC,CASSLGGGGEETQYF
TRBV30,few,TRBJ1-1,.,TGTGCCTGGAGTGTACCGGGGAGGTCCACTGAAGCTTTCTTT,CAWSVPGRSTEAFF
TRBV20-1,few,TRBJ1-3,.,TGCAGTGCTAGACAGGGACTGGGTGGGGGAAACACCATATATTTT,CSARQGLGGGNTIYF
TRBV27,many,TRBJ1-1,.,TGTGCCAGCAGTTTGTTGGGGAAGTATGTCACTGAAGCTTTCTTT,CASSLLGKYVTEAFF
TRBV20-1,many,TRBJ2-3,.,TGCAGTGCTAGAGCGGGGGATGGGGATACGCAGTATTTT,CSARAGDGDTQYF
TRBV20-1,many,TRBJ2-1,TRBD2,TGCAGTGCTAGTCTAGCGGGGGGGCGACTTGAGCAGTTCTTC,CSASLAGGRLEQFF
TRBV28,few,TRBJ2-3,.,TGTGCCAGCACCATCTCTACGAGACAGATCACAGATACGCAGTATTTT,CASTISTRQITDTQYF
TRBV29-1,many,TRBJ2-7,TRBD2,TGCAGCGTCCCAGCTAGCGGAGCCTACGAGCAGTACTTC,CSVPASGAYEQYF
TRBV12-3/TRBV12-4,few,TRBJ2-1,.,TGTGCCAGCAGTCCTCACCAATACAATGAGCAGTTCTTC,CASSPHQYNEQFF
TRBV15,.,TRBJ1-1,.,TGTGCCACCAGCAGAGATCGCTGGGTGACTGAAGCTTTCTTT,CATSRDRWVTEAFF
TRBV6-2/TRBV6-3,many,TRBJ2-2,.,TGTGCCAGCAGTTACTCTAAACGAGTGGGGGAGCTGTTTTTT,CASSYSKRVGELFF
TRBV5-1,many,TRBJ2-1,.,TGCGCCACCTCTCCAACCCGGGACTCGAGCTCCTACAATGAGCAGTTCTTC,CATSPTRDSSSYNEQFF
TRBV12-3/TRBV12-4,many,TRBJ2-1,.,TGTGCCAGCAGTTTCGGGACCTACAATGAGCAGTTCTTC,CASSFGTYNEQFF
TRBV12-3/TRBV12-4,many,TRBJ1-5,.,TGTGCCAGCAGTTTAGGACAGTTTAATCAGCCCCAGCATTTT,CASSLGQFNQPQHF
TRBV15,many,TRBJ2-5,.,TGTGCCACCAGCCGCTGGAGAGGAGAGACCCAGTACTTC,CATSRWRGETQYF
TRBV5-1,many,TRBJ2-1,.,TGCGCCAGCAGCTTGGTCCAGCTAGATGAGCAGTTCTTC,CASSLVQLDEQFF
TRBV4-1,.,TRBJ2-5,.,TGCGCCAGCAGCCAACCCCAAGAGACCCAGTACTTC,CASSQPQETQYF
TRBV5-5,.,TRBJ2-2,.,TGTGCCAGCAGCCCTGCGTTCGACGGGGAGCTGTTTTTT,CASSPAFDGELFF
TRBV4-1,many,TRBJ2-1,TRBD2,TGCGCCAGCAGCCCCCGGGGGGGGGCCTACAATGAGCAGTTCTTC,CASSPRGGAYNEQFF
TRBV4-2,many,TRBJ2-5,TRBD1,TGTGCCAGCAGCTGGCCTTCGGACAGGGGGCAAGAGACCCAGTACTTC,CASSWPSDRGQETQYF
TRBV2,many,TRBJ2-1,.,TGTGCCAGCTGCAACACACAACAGGGAGGGAATGAGCAGTTCTTC,CASCNTQQGGNEQFF
TRBV7-6,few,TRBJ1-2,.,TGTGCCAGCAGCTTCCTGGGGGCAGGGACTCTTTATGGCTACACCTTC,CASSFLGAGTLYGYTF
TRBV12-5,.,TRBJ2-3,.,TGTGCTAGTGGTTTGGCGTTACAGGGAGTTTGGGCAGATACGCAGTATTTT,CASGLALQGVWADTQYF
TRBV4-2,many,TRBJ2-3,.,TGTGCCAGCAGCCAAGATTTAGGGGGGGCCCCAGATACGCAGTATTTT,CASSQDLGGAPDTQYF
TRBV12-3/TRBV12-4,many,TRBJ2-5,.,TGTGCCAGCACCAATACAGAGAAAAGGACCCAGTACTTC,CASTNTEKRTQYF
TRBV6-5,few,TRBJ1-1,.,TGTGCCAGCAGCAAATTCACGGGTGAAGCTTTCTTT,CASSKFTGEAFF